Following are 8 T cell receptor beta chains from one sample sequenced in a study of technical replicates of blood from a handful of donors. The data were produced by immunoSEQ multiplex PCR, yet TCRdb's version contains in-frame clones alone and is incomplete. Of under 70,000 clones listed, approximately 93% are singletons. Sequencing was done on a sample of PBMCs. These receptors were obtained from a human donor in good health. Some clones in this sample may be carry-over from other donors' samples.

The chain uses TRBV7-6 and TRBJ2-3, with TRBD2 matching 12 bases. The CDR3 has 17 residues. V shed 2 bases and J 2 bases; nucleotides not matched to a gene: 5. The germline CDR1 and CDR2 sequences are SGHVS and FNYEAQ. The CDR3 nucleotides are TGTGCCAGCAGCTTACGACTAGCGGGGGAGATCACAGATACGCAGTATTTT. This translates into CASSLRLAGEITDTQYF.

The V and J genes are TRBV2 and TRBJ2-2; the D is unclear. In germline, CDR1 is SNHLY, CDR2 FYNNEI. V lost 5 bases and J lost 9, with 7 bases in between. The CDR3 has 11 residues. This chain's CDR3 is CASSYFRELFF. In DNA, the CDR3 is TGTGCCAGCAGTTATTTCCGGGAGCTGTTTTTT.

CDR3: CASSPGQDQPQHF. In nucleotides, the CDR3 is TGTGCCAGCTCACCCGGACAGGATCAGCCCCAGCATTTT. This chain uses TRBV18 with TRBJ1-5; 7 bases match TRBD1. CDR3 size: 13 residues. J was trimmed by 5 bases and V by 3 bases; bases with no gene match: 1. Germline V gene lookup returns CDR1 KGHSH and CDR2 LQKENI.

The chain has TRBV9 and TRBJ2-5; 11 bases are shared with TRBD2. The length of the CDR3 is 15 residues. Germline V gives CDR1 SGDLS, CDR2 YYNGEE. Unmatched junction bases numbered 3, after V lost 0 bases and J lost 5 bases. CDR3 in amino acids: CASSVGSSGRETQYF. Written as DNA, the CDR3 is TGTGCCAGCAGCGTAGGTTCTAGCGGGAGGGAGACCCAGTACTTC.

The chain has TRBV19 and TRBJ2-7, with 9 bases lining up with TRBD1. The germline CDR1 and CDR2 sequences are LNHDA and SQIVND (reference sequence). The CDR3 has 14 residues. V was pared by 6 bases and J by 4 bases, with 7 bases of the junction left unmatched. Here the CDR3 reads CASSRTGASYEQYF. For the CDR3, the DNA is TGTGCCAGTAGCCGGACAGGGGCGTCGTACGAGCAGTACTTC.

The V and J genes are TRBV6-6 and TRBJ2-2; unclear D gene. CDR1 and CDR2 (germline): MNHNY, SVGAGI (reference sequence). The V gene lost 6 bases and the J gene lost 6 bases, with 17 bases spanning the gap. The CDR3 totals 15 residues. CDR3 nucleotides: TGTGCCAGCAGAACGACCCTAGTTGGCGCCGGGGAGCTGTTTTTT. This codes for CASRTTLVGAGELFF.

The count of this clone is one. The J gene is TRBJ1-3, the V gene TRBV6-6; TRBD1 is a possible D gene (5 bases). Germline CDR1 reads MNHNY; CDR2 reads SVGAGI (reference sequence). V was pared by 6 bases and J by 4 bases, with 19 bases between. CDR3 length equals 16 residues. The CDR3: CASRLQGAPGGNTIYF. For the CDR3, the DNA is TGTGCCAGCAGATTGCAGGGTGCCCCGGGCGGAAACACCATATATTTT.

The chain has TRBV5-6 and TRBJ2-1, with 10 bases lining up with TRBD2. V trimming: 2 bases; J trimming: 6 bases; junction bases outside the gene matches: 5. The germline V gene has CDR1 SGHDT and CDR2 YYEEEE. The CDR3 extends over 15 amino acids. The DNA of the CDR3 is TGTGCCAGCAGCTTTAGGACTAGCGGCGGCAATGAGCAGTTCTTC. It is translated as CASSFRTSGGNEQFF.